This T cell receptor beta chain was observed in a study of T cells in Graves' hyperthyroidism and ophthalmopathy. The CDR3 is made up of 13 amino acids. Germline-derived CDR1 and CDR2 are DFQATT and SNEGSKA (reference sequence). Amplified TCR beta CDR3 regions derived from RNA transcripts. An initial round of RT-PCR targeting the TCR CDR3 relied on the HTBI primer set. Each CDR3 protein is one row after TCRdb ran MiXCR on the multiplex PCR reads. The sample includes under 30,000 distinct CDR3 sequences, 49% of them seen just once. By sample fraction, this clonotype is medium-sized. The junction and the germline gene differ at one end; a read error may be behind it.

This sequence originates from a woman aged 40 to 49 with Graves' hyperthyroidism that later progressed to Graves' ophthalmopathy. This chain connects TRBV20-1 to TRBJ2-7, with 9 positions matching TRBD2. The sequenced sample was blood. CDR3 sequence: CSARAGGTYEQYF. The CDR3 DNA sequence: TGCAGTGCAAGAGCGGGAGGCACCTACGAGCAGTACTTC.